This note documents a single T cell receptor beta chain sequence. This sample was included in a study of shared clonotypes between healthy human individuals. Sequencing used immunoSEQ multiplex PCR; TCRdb keeps in-frame clones, though not all of them. The repertoire holds a few million clones, with 85% to 95% as singletons. CDR3 length: 17 residues. CDR1 MDHEN and CDR2 SYDVKM come from the germline V gene. Losses at the gene ends were 4 bases for V and 5 bases for J; bases not matched to a gene: 11. Sequencing input: naive CD4+ T cells from PBMCs. As to subset: CD45RA+ positively selected. The V gene is TRBV28, the J gene TRBJ2-3, with TRBD1 matching over 11 bases. The TCR sequence derives from a young man in good health. Some clones in this sample may be carry-over from other donors' samples. CDR3 in DNA: TGTGCCAGCAGTTCAAGGACAGGGGGCGAGTGGAGAGATACGCAGTATTTT. Amino acids: CASSSRTGGEWRDTQYF. Full variable domain (remainder filled in from reference TRBV28 and TRBJ2-3): DVKVTQSSRYLVKRTGEKVFLECVQDMDHENMFWYRQDPGLGLRLIYFSYDVKMKEKGDIPEGYSVSREKKERFSLILESASTNQTSMYLCASSSRTGGEWRDTQYFGPGTRLTVL.